What follows are 14 T cell receptor beta chains derived from one specimen sequenced in a study of beta chain features in type 1 diabetes. TCRB transcripts that were expressed got sequenced, as all of the isolated RNA had been reverse transcribed. The method was immunoSEQ multiplex PCR; TCRdb's version includes in-frame clones alone and lacks a portion of them. This table holds more than 300,000 clones, 6.5% to 10% found once. The sequenced material came from central memory CD4+ T cells from blood. The source of these receptors is a young woman in good health.

V and J are TRBV27 and TRBJ1-2; unclear D gene. The CDR3 runs 14 residues. V was cut by 6 bases and J by 0 bases, with 11 bases left in between. CDR1 and CDR2 from the germline V gene are MNHEY and SMNVEV (reference sequence). The CDR3 spells CASRTTAANYGYTF. The CDR3, as DNA: TGTGCCAGCAGAACGACGGCTGCTAACTATGGCTACACCTTC.

This clone was picked up a small number of times. V and J are TRBV15 and TRBJ2-7; D is undetermined. V was cut by 0 bases and J by 5 bases, with 20 bases left in between. CDR3 length equals 17 residues. The germline V gene has CDR1 LNHNV and CDR2 YYDKDF (reference sequence). CDR3 in DNA: TGTGCCACCAGCAGAGATATCGTGGGAAAGCTCAGGAACGAGCAGTACTTC. It codes for CATSRDIVGKLRNEQYF.

The chain employs TRBV5-1 and TRBJ2-1, with 10 bases matching TRBD2. Germline CDR1 SGHRS, CDR2 YFSETQ. CDR3 length: 15 amino acids. J lost 5 bases, V lost 1 base, and 3 bases had no gene match. The CDR3 spells CASSLRLAGDNEQFF. CDR3 in DNA: TGCGCCAGCAGCTTGAGGCTAGCGGGAGACAATGAGCAGTTCTTC.

V and J are TRBV28 and TRBJ2-1; 8 bases are a match to TRBD2. This CDR3 spans 15 amino acids. After removal of 5 bases from V and 4 bases from J, the junction contained 7 bases not matched to a gene. Germline CDR1 MDHEN, CDR2 SYDVKM. CDR3 loop: CASSAAGGPYNEQFF. As DNA, the CDR3 is TGTGCCAGCAGTGCGGCGGGAGGACCTTACAATGAGCAGTTCTTC. Together with reference TRBV28 and TRBJ2-1, the CDR3 gives the full variable domain: DVKVTQSSRYLVKRTGEKVFLECVQDMDHENMFWYRQDPGLGLRLIYFSYDVKMKEKGDIPEGYSVSREKKERFSLILESASTNQTSMYLCASSAAGGPYNEQFFGPGTRLTVL.

This chain links TRBV9 with TRBJ1-3, with 8 bases identical to TRBD1. Trimming took 4 bases from V and 4 from J; bases not matched to a gene: 7. In germline, CDR1 is SGDLS, CDR2 YYNGEE. This CDR3 spans 15 amino acids. The CDR3 nucleotides are TGTGCCAGCAGCAGGACAGGGTGGTCCGGAAACACCATATATTTT. Its protein product is CASSRTGWSGNTIYF.

This clone was detected once. The chain has TRBV2 and TRBJ1-1; D unclear. The CDR3 extends over 12 amino acids. V was cut by 0 bases and J by 6 bases, with 5 bases left in between. Germline CDR1 SNHLY, CDR2 FYNNEI. The CDR3 DNA reads TGTGCCAGCAGTGAAGCCGGAGCTGAAGCTTTCTTT. Translating it yields CASSEAGAEAFF.

This clone was seen only a few times. Germline and junction disagree at one end, which may indicate a read error. The chain combines TRBV20-1 with TRBJ2-1; tentatively, D is TRBD2 (6 bases). This CDR3 is 11 amino acids long. The germline CDR1 and CDR2 sequences are DFQATT and SNEGSKA (reference sequence). The DNA for the CDR3 is TGTCGCGGGATAGGCGGCAATGAGCAGTTCTTC. It encodes CRGIGGNEQFF.

This chain connects TRBV11-2 to TRBJ2-5, with 7 nucleotides matching TRBD2. The CDR3 has 16 residues. V shed 5 bases, J shed 1 base, and the junction held 10 bases outside the gene matches. The germline V gene has CDR1 SGHAT and CDR2 FQNNGV. The CDR3 reads CASSIGTTWAQETQYF. The CDR3 DNA reads as TGTGCCAGCAGCATCGGGACTACCTGGGCCCAAGAGACCCAGTACTTC.

This clone turned up a few times. This chain connects TRBV7-3 to TRBJ1-1; perhaps TRBD1 as D (6 bases). The V gene lost 4 bases and the J gene lost 1 base, with 7 bases spanning the gap. CDR3 size: 13 residues. CDR1 SGHTA and CDR2 FQGTGA come from the germline V gene. CDR3 amino acids: CASSSGQNTEAFF. The DNA for the CDR3 is TGTGCCAGCAGCTCGGGACAGAACACTGAAGCTTTCTTT. Full variable domain (remainder filled in from reference TRBV7-3 and TRBJ1-1): GAGVSQTPSNKVTEKGKYVELRCDPISGHTALYWYRQSLGQGPEFLIYFQGTGAADDSGLPNDRFFAVRPEGSVSTLKIQRTERGDSAVYLCASSSGQNTEAFFGQGTRLTVV.

This clone has only a few counts. Other DNA sequences of this sample code for an identical CDR3. The rearrangement joins TRBV7-8 to TRBJ1-5; D gene unclear. This CDR3 is 13 amino acids long. Germline-derived CDR1 and CDR2 are SGHVS and FQNEAQ. V was shortened by 1 base and J by 4 bases, with 5 bases between the two germline ends. CDR3: CASSLGRNQPQHF. The DNA of the CDR3 is TGTGCCAGCAGCTTAGGGAGAAATCAGCCCCAGCATTTT.

CDR3 DNA: TGTGCCAGCAGCTTCGATCGCGGGGGAGCCAAAAACATTCAGTACTTC. It yields the protein CASSFDRGGAKNIQYF. The chain carries TRBV5-6 and TRBJ2-4, with 7 bases lining up with TRBD2. The CDR3 runs to 16 residues. Germline-derived CDR1 and CDR2 are SGHDT and YYEEEE. J was trimmed by 0 bases and V by 2 bases; bases with no gene match: 5.

This clone was recorded a few times. This sequence joins TRBV7-9 and TRBJ2-3; D might be TRBD2 (6 bases). CDR3 size: 13 residues. The V end lost 5 bases, the J end lost 7 bases, and 13 bases lay between the germline ends. From germline, CDR1 is SEHNR and CDR2 FQNEAQ (reference sequence). The CDR3 loop is CASSAQTSYTQYF. The CDR3 DNA reads as TGTGCCAGCAGCGCGCAGACTAGTTATACGCAGTATTTT. The full variable domain, in which reference TRBV7-9 and TRBJ2-3 provide the parts outside the CDR3, is DTGVSQNPRHKITKRGQNVTFRCDPISEHNRLYWYRQTLGQGPEFLTYFQNEAQLEKSRLLSDRFSAERPKGSFSTLEIQRTEQGDSAMYLCASSAQTSYTQYFGPGTRLTVL.

This clone was counted between two and nine times. CDR3: CASSQTAGAPSYEQYF. Here the CDR3 DNA reads TGCGCCAGCAGCCAAACAGCAGGGGCCCCTTCCTACGAGCAGTACTTC. The V call is TRBV4-3, the J call TRBJ2-7; TRBD1 is a possible D gene (6 bases). The CDR3 totals 16 residues. The V gene's germline CDR1 is LGHNA and CDR2 YSLEER. V dropped 2 bases and J dropped 1 base, with 15 bases sitting between them.

This clone was seen ten or more times. This chain connects TRBV15 to TRBJ1-4, with D unresolved. Trimming stripped 3 bases from V and 6 bases from J, with 11 bases between. The germline V gene encodes CDR1 LNHNV and CDR2 YYDKDF (reference sequence). This CDR3 is built from 14 residues. The CDR3 here is CATSSTLGYEKLFF. The CDR3 nucleotides are TGTGCCACCAGCAGTACCTTGGGGTATGAAAAACTGTTTTTT. The complete variable domain, with remaining parts taken from reference TRBV15 and TRBJ1-4, reads DAMVIQNPRYQVTQFGKPVTLSCSQTLNHNVMYWYQQKSSQAPKLLFHYYDKDFNNEADTPDNFQSRRPNTSFCFLDIRSPGLGDTAMYLCATSSTLGYEKLFFGSGTQLSVL.